The 3 T cell receptor beta chains presented below share a single source sample, sequenced in a study of T cell repertoires in cytomegalovirus infection. The antigens for these receptors are not known. A single record per CDR3 protein comes from TCRdb applying MiXCR to the reads. Among about 700,000 distinct CDR3 sequences listed, around a third were seen once. The sample in question was cultured PBMCs, obtained from culture after CMV antigen stimulation. The receptors were sampled from a human donor in good health (CMV status not recorded). Some clones in this sample may be carry-over from other donors' samples.

The V gene is TRBV7-2, the J gene TRBJ1-6, with TRBD1 as a possible D gene (6 bases). V was pared by 5 bases and J by 9 bases, with 20 bases between. The CDR3 runs 16 residues. In germline, CDR1 is SGHTA, CDR2 FQGNSA. In DNA, the CDR3 is TGTGCCAGCAGCAAAGGGGGGACGCGGACGGTTTCACCCCTCCACTTT. The encoded protein is CASSKGGTRTVSPLHF.

The rearrangement joins TRBV7-2 to TRBJ1-2; D perhaps matches TRBD1 (6 bases). The germline CDR1 and CDR2 sequences are SGHTA and FQGNSA. V was pared by 4 bases and J by 7 bases, with 22 bases between. CDR3 length: 16 amino acids. The CDR3 here is CASSSGGAGPQGGYTF. DNA for the CDR3: TGTGCCAGCAGCTCCGGGGGGGCGGGACCTCAGGGTGGCTACACCTTC.

The chain recombines TRBV2 with TRBJ1-2; possibly TRBD1 for D (5 bases). CDR3 length equals 18 residues. With 7 bases removed from V and 5 bases from J, the gap between germline ends came to 29 bases. Germline V gene lookup returns CDR1 SNHLY and CDR2 FYNNEI. The CDR3 loop is CASTGQYLTSHGLYGYTF. The CDR3 DNA sequence: TGTGCCAGCACAGGGCAGTACCTAACCTCTCACGGGCTATATGGCTACACCTTC.